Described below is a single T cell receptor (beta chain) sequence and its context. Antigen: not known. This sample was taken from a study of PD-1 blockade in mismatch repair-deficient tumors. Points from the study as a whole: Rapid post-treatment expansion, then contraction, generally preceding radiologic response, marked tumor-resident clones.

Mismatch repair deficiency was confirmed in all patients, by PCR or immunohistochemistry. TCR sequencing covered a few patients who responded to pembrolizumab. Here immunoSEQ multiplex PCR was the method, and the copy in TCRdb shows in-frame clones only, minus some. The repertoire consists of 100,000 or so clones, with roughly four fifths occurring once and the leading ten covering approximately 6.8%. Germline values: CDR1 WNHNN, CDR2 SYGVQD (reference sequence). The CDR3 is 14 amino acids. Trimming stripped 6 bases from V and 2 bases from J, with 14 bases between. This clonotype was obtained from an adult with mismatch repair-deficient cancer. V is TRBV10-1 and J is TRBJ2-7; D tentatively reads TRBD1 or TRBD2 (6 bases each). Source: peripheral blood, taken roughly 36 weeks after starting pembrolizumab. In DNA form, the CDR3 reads TGCGCCAGCAGGAGGGACCGGGGGCCCTACGAGCAGTACTTC. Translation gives CASRRDRGPYEQYF.